Listed below are T cell receptor beta chains from one sample, sequenced in a study of blood T cell repertoires in COVID-19. Only in-frame clones appear in the TCRdb table, and some are missing; sequencing was by immunoSEQ multiplex PCR. The sample records over 200,000 clones, 70% to 85% being singletons. Material for sequencing was peripheral blood. Receptor source: a woman aged 80 or older with acute or convalescent COVID-19. Each CDR3 is given with its conserved first and last residue. The D gene is left open where the match is weak. The listing skips clone size in some rows; elsewhere it reads once, few, many or a size class.

cdr3_nt: TGCGCCAGCAGCTTGGTTCCCGTGACAGGGGCTAACTATGGCTACACCTTC
cdr3_aa: CASSLVPVTGANYGYTF
j_call: TRBJ1-2
d_call: TRBD1
v_call: TRBV5-1
clone_size: -

cdr3_nt: TGCGCCAGCAGCTTGGTTGGGACAGCCACCACAGATACGCAGTATTTT
cdr3_aa: CASSLVGTATTDTQYF
j_call: TRBJ2-3
d_call: TRBD1
v_call: TRBV5-1
clone_size: -

cdr3_nt: TGTGCCAGCAGTGAAGTGGGGACAGCTGGAAACACCATATATTTT
cdr3_aa: CASSEVGTAGNTIYF
j_call: TRBJ1-3
d_call: TRBD1
v_call: TRBV6-1
clone_size: -

cdr3_nt: TGTGCCAGCAGCCAGACATCTACTTATGGCTACACCTTC
cdr3_aa: CASSQTSTYGYTF
j_call: TRBJ1-2
d_call: -
v_call: TRBV7-2
clone_size: -

cdr3_nt: TGTGCCAGCAGCTTAGCGAATACAGGCGCCGAGACCCAGTACTTC
cdr3_aa: CASSLANTGAETQYF
j_call: TRBJ2-5
d_call: -
v_call: TRBV7-7
clone_size: -

cdr3_nt: TGTGCCAGCAGCTTAAATTCAGGGGGGACGGGCGGCTACACCTTC
cdr3_aa: CASSLNSGGTGGYTF
j_call: TRBJ1-2
d_call: TRBD1
v_call: TRBV7-2
clone_size: -

cdr3_nt: TGTGCCAGCAAAGAACAGGGGCCGAGCTATGGCTACACCTTC
cdr3_aa: CASKEQGPSYGYTF
j_call: TRBJ1-2
d_call: TRBD1
v_call: TRBV6-5
clone_size: -

cdr3_nt: TGCGCCAGCAGCCTAGCCCGGGACAGTCGGAACACTGAAGCTTTCTTT
cdr3_aa: CASSLARDSRNTEAFF
j_call: TRBJ1-1
d_call: TRBD1
v_call: TRBV5-1
clone_size: -

cdr3_nt: TGTGCTAGTGGTTCATCAGGGGGCACTGAAGCTTTCTTT
cdr3_aa: CASGSSGGTEAFF
j_call: TRBJ1-1
d_call: TRBD1
v_call: TRBV12-5
clone_size: -

cdr3_nt: TGTGCCAGCAGTTTAACAACAGGGGGCCAGGGGGCCAAAAACATTCAGTACTTC
cdr3_aa: CASSLTTGGQGAKNIQYF
j_call: TRBJ2-4
d_call: TRBD1
v_call: TRBV27
clone_size: -

cdr3_nt: TGTGCCAGCAGTTCCGACGGGAAGAACACTGAAGCTTTCTTT
cdr3_aa: CASSSDGKNTEAFF
j_call: TRBJ1-1
d_call: -
v_call: TRBV28
clone_size: -

cdr3_nt: TGTGCCAGCGGTTATCGGGACAGCCGACTCCCAGATACGCAGTATTTT
cdr3_aa: CASGYRDSRLPDTQYF
j_call: TRBJ2-3
d_call: TRBD1
v_call: TRBV7-2
clone_size: -

cdr3_nt: TGTGCCAGCAGTTACGTCGGTATCAATGAGCAGTTCTTC
cdr3_aa: CASSYVGINEQFF
j_call: TRBJ2-1
d_call: -
v_call: TRBV6-5
clone_size: -

cdr3_nt: TGCGCCAGCAGCCAAGAAGGAGTCACCGGGGAGCTGTTTTTT
cdr3_aa: CASSQEGVTGELFF
j_call: TRBJ2-2
d_call: -
v_call: TRBV4-3
clone_size: -

cdr3_nt: TGTGCCAGCATGGAGGTATTTGACTCTGGAAACACCATATATTTT
cdr3_aa: CASMEVFDSGNTIYF
j_call: TRBJ1-3
d_call: -
v_call: TRBV6-6
clone_size: -

cdr3_nt: TGTGCTAGTGGCCTGCGACTAGCGGACTACGAGCAGTACTTC
cdr3_aa: CASGLRLADYEQYF
j_call: TRBJ2-7
d_call: TRBD2
v_call: TRBV12-5
clone_size: -

cdr3_nt: TGTGCCAGCAGCCGGACTAGCGAACGAGATACGCAGTATTTT
cdr3_aa: CASSRTSERDTQYF
j_call: TRBJ2-3
d_call: TRBD2
v_call: TRBV9
clone_size: -

cdr3_nt: TGTGCCACCAGTGATACGGACAGTGCTAATGAAAAACTGTTTTTT
cdr3_aa: CATSDTDSANEKLFF
j_call: TRBJ1-4
d_call: -
v_call: TRBV24-1
clone_size: -

cdr3_nt: TGTGCCAGCAGCTCGAGGGGGACAGGGGGCGTGGCAACTAATGAAAAACTGTTTTTT
cdr3_aa: CASSSRGTGGVATNEKLFF
j_call: TRBJ1-4
d_call: TRBD1
v_call: TRBV7-9
clone_size: -

cdr3_nt: TGTGCCAGCAGCTTTGGTGGGGCTCCCTTAAACATTCAGTACTTC
cdr3_aa: CASSFGGAPLNIQYF
j_call: TRBJ2-4
d_call: -
v_call: TRBV7-2
clone_size: -

cdr3_nt: TGTGCCAGTAGTATTGACGACAGATCACAAGAGACCCAGTACTTC
cdr3_aa: CASSIDDRSQETQYF
j_call: TRBJ2-5
d_call: -
v_call: TRBV19
clone_size: -

cdr3_nt: TGTGCCAGCAGTTTCGCGGGGGGTACCACTGAAGCTTTCTTT
cdr3_aa: CASSFAGGTTEAFF
j_call: TRBJ1-1
d_call: -
v_call: TRBV6-6
clone_size: few

cdr3_nt: TGTGCCAGCGCCATCGGGACAGACTACGAGCAGTACTTC
cdr3_aa: CASAIGTDYEQYF
j_call: TRBJ2-7
d_call: TRBD1
v_call: TRBV6-5
clone_size: -

cdr3_nt: TGCGCCAGCAGCTTGGACACAGGGGCTGGAAACACCATATATTTT
cdr3_aa: CASSLDTGAGNTIYF
j_call: TRBJ1-3
d_call: TRBD1
v_call: TRBV5-1
clone_size: -

cdr3_nt: TGCGCCAGCAGCTTGGGTAGAGGGGAAAAACTGTTTTTT
cdr3_aa: CASSLGRGEKLFF
j_call: TRBJ1-4
d_call: -
v_call: TRBV5-1
clone_size: few

cdr3_nt: TGTGCCAGCAGCTCTGTCCATCGGGGCACAGATACGCAGTATTTT
cdr3_aa: CASSSVHRGTDTQYF
j_call: TRBJ2-3
d_call: -
v_call: TRBV5-5
clone_size: -

cdr3_nt: TGTGCCAGCAGCCCGCGGAGACAGGGGGCAGCCTACGAGCAGTACTTC
cdr3_aa: CASSPRRQGAAYEQYF
j_call: TRBJ2-7
d_call: TRBD1
v_call: TRBV7-8
clone_size: -

cdr3_nt: TGCGCCAGCAGTGAGTTGGCAGGAAATTCCTATAATTCACCCCTCCACTTT
cdr3_aa: CASSELAGNSYNSPLHF
j_call: TRBJ1-6
d_call: -
v_call: TRBV10-2
clone_size: -

cdr3_nt: TGTGCCAGCAGCGTAGTGGGAGCGCGTACTTACAATGAGCAGTTCTTC
cdr3_aa: CASSVVGARTYNEQFF
j_call: TRBJ2-1
d_call: -
v_call: TRBV9
clone_size: -